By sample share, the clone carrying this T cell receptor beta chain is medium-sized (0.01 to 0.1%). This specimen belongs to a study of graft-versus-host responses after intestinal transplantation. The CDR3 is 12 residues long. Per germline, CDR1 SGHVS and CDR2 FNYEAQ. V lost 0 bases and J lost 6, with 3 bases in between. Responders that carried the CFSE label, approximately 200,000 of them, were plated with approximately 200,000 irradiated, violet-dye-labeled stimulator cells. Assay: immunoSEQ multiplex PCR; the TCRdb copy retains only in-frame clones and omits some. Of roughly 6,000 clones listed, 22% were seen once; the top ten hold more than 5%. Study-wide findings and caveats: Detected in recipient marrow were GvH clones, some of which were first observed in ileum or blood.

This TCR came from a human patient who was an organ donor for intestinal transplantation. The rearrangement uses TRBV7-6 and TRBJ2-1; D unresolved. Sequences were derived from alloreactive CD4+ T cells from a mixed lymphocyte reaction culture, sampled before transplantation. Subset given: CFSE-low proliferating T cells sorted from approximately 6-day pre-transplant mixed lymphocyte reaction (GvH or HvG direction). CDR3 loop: CASSLARNEQFF. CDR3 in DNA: TGTGCCAGCAGCTTAGCCCGCAATGAGCAGTTCTTC.